The 5 T cell receptor beta chains presented below share a single source sample, sequenced in a study of blood T cell repertoires in COVID-19. Clones were read by immunoSEQ multiplex PCR, and TCRdb kept only the in-frame ones, dropping some. The sample has roughly 150,000 clones; about 80% are singletons. Sequencing was carried out using PBMCs or T cells enriched from blood (not recorded which). The receptors were gathered from a woman under 30 who had been exposed to COVID-19.

The chain has TRBV7-9 and TRBJ2-1, with TRBD1 matching over 8 bases. The germline gives CDR1 SEHNR, CDR2 FQNEAQ (reference sequence). The J segment lost 4 bases and the V segment lost 5 bases, leaving 7 bases of the junction unmatched. The CDR3 extends over 15 amino acids. CDR3 in amino acids: CASSPRTGRYNEQFF. In DNA form, the CDR3 reads TGTGCCAGCAGCCCGCGGACAGGGCGGTACAATGAGCAGTTCTTC.

There are a few counts of this clone. The chain couples TRBV27 to TRBJ1-6; TRBD1 matches at 8 bases. Germline values: CDR1 MNHEY, CDR2 SMNVEV (reference sequence). With 5 bases clipped from V and 9 bases from J, the junction kept 9 bases outside the gene matches. CDR3 length: 15 residues. Here the CDR3 reads CASSPYGQGGSPLHF. The CDR3 region has the DNA TGTGCCAGCAGTCCCTACGGACAGGGAGGTTCACCCCTCCACTTT.

This clone showed up just once. The rearrangement links TRBV5-4 to TRBJ2-3; possible D gene TRBD2, 6 bases. CDR3 size: 15 residues. Germline CDR1 and CDR2: SGHNT and YYREEE (reference sequence). The V gene lost 9 bases and the J gene lost 1 base, with 18 bases spanning the gap. For the CDR3, the DNA is TGTGCCACCCATCCTCGGGGGATTGGCACAGATACGCAGTATTTT. Translating it yields CATHPRGIGTDTQYF.

This clone was observed a single time. The chain carries TRBV7-9 and TRBJ2-4; tentatively, D is TRBD2 (6 bases). The length of the CDR3 is 15 residues. Trimming left V 1 base short and J 7 bases short, with 14 bases between. The germline V gene encodes CDR1 SEHNR and CDR2 FQNEAQ (reference sequence). CDR3 protein: CASSLEAGWGNIQYF. For the CDR3, the DNA is TGTGCCAGCAGCTTAGAGGCGGGGTGGGGGAACATTCAGTACTTC.

This clone has only a few counts. At the DNA level, this CDR3 is encoded by other sequences in the same sample as well. The chain carries TRBV7-2 and TRBJ2-7; 9 nucleotides match TRBD2. Germline CDR1 is SGHTA and CDR2 is FQGNSA. V shed 1 base, J shed 2 bases, and the junction held 3 bases outside the gene matches. This CDR3 has 15 amino acids. DNA of the CDR3: TGTGCCAGCAGCTTAGGAAGCGGGAGGACCTACGAGCAGTACTTC. Amino acids: CASSLGSGRTYEQYF.